This TCR beta chain was identified in a study of shared clonotypes between healthy human individuals. Study background: The plates for each donor numbered three CD4 naive, three CD4 memory, two CD8 naive and one CD8 memory.

Researchers divided each subset's genomic DNA evenly across several immunoSEQ plates. In the authors' methods: Filtering was not the same, since immunoSEQ gave junction-only sequences without quality scores. Sequencing was performed with immunoSEQ multiplex PCR; in TCRdb, only in-frame clones are kept and a portion is missing. V and J calls and clone size are those listed in that table; D and trimming were worked out from the DNA. There are around 980,000 clones in the sample; about 84% occur only once, and under 0.8% lies in the top ten. Germline V gene lookup returns CDR1 SEHNR and CDR2 FQNEAQ (reference sequence). Trimming took off 5 bases at V and 1 base at J, with 8 bases between the two ends. CDR3 length: 13 amino acids. As for this clone: What it binds is not known. In the same sample, other DNA sequences code for this CDR3.

Findings and limits, study-wide: With few donors, the genetic and exposure-history diversity represented was limited.

The chain recombines TRBV7-9 with TRBJ1-1; no clear D. The origin of this receptor is a man between 18 and 35 years old in good health. Some clones in this sample may be carry-over from other donors' samples. Sequences were obtained from memory CD4+ T cells from PBMCs. Subset reported: CD45RA-negative fraction. The DNA for the CDR3 is TGTGCCAGCAGCCCAAGGGAGAACACTGAAGCTTTCTTT. Protein sequence: CASSPRENTEAFF.